This TCR beta chain was identified in a study of CXCR3-negative and CXCR3-positive naive CD8 T cells. Findings of the study overall: TRB CDR3s of CXCR3-positive naive cells were more hydrophobic than those of CXCR3-negative naive cells.

Carrying UMI labels, the TRB cDNA libraries were prepared through 5' RACE. From its re-call of the 5' RACE reads, TCRdb lists each CDR3 protein once, without DNA. The sample includes approximately 90,000 distinct CDR3 sequences. As to this clonotype: Its antigen is currently unknown.

The CDR3 sequence is 12 residues long. Germline values: CDR1 MNHEY, CDR2 SVGAGI. This TCR derives from a human donor in good health. Some clones in this sample may be carry-over from other donors' samples. The chain links TRBV6-5 to TRBJ2-1; the D call of TRBD1 rests on TCRdb alone, since no DNA is present to check it. Sequenced material: naive CXCR3+ CD8+ T cells from blood. Subset given: CD45RO-CCR7+CD27+CD95- naive CD8+ T cells expressing CXCR3 (TNR3+). CDR3 loop: CASSYRGGEQFF.